What follows describes a single TCR beta chain. V was clipped by 5 bases and J by 6 bases, with 13 bases between them. The germline CDR1 and CDR2 sequences are MDHEN and SYDVKM. CDR3 size: 14 residues. The data derive from a study of blood T cell repertoires in COVID-19. For the study at large: The origin of the acute and convalescent COVID-19 samples was the United States, Italy and Spain.

Methods used by the authors: Amplification of reference gene primers provided the estimated nucleated cell counts. Produced via immunoSEQ multiplex PCR; TCRdb's table is partial and in-frame only. V, J and clone size were drawn from that table, and D and trimming were deduced from the DNA. Of roughly 150,000 clones in the sample, approximately 88% are singletons; the top ten hold over 5%. This sequence originates from a man aged 65 to 85 who had been exposed to COVID-19. The V call is TRBV28, the J call TRBJ1-4, with D tentatively TRBD1 (6 bases). The sample was PBMCs or T cells enriched from blood (not recorded which). The CDR3 loop reads CASSPTGSDEKLFF. The CDR3 DNA is TGTGCCAGCAGTCCAACAGGGTCGGATGAAAAACTGTTTTTT.